This TCR beta chain was recorded in a study of cytomegalovirus exposure and HLA in healthy donors. At the level of the study: Per a later analysis, the roughly 680 first-cohort and some 110 validation repertoires shared one platform.

Measured with immunoSEQ multiplex PCR; TCRdb has only the in-frame clones, and not every one. The top ten hold 0.95% to 1.5% of the sample, which has tens of thousands of clones, about 90% seen once. Whole-study findings and limits: Researchers catalogued approximately 170 TCR beta chains as cytomegalovirus-associated.

This CDR3 comprises 15 residues. The ends were cut back, 5 bases at V and 0 bases at J, with 11 bases in the middle. From germline, CDR1 is MNHNS and CDR2 SASEGT. Separate from the roughly 670-subject first cohort, the 120-subject validation cohort was the one that the donors belonged to. To note about this clone: Its specificity is not known.

The chain couples TRBV6-1 to TRBJ1-5; D gene uncertain. Sequences were obtained from PBMCs. The sequence was collected from a woman aged 18-29 years in good health and CMV-seronegative. CDR3 sequence: CASSPNSVSNQPQHF. The CDR3 nucleotides read TGTGCCAGCAGTCCCAATAGTGTTAGCAATCAGCCCCAGCATTTT.